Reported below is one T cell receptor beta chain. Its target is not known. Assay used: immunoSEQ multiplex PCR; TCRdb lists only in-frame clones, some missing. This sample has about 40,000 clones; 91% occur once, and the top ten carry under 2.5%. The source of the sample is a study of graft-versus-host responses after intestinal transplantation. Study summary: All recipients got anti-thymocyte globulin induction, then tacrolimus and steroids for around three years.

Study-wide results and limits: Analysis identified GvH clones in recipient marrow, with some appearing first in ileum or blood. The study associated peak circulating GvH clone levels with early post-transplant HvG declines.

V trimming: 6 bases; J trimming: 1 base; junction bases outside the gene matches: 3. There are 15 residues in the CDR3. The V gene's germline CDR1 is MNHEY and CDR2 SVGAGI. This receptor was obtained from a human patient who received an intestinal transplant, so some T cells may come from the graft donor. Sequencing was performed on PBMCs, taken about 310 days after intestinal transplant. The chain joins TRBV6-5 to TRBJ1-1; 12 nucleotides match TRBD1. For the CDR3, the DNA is TGTGCCAGCAGGGGACAGGGGGCGGGGAACACTGAAGCTTTCTTT. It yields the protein CASRGQGAGNTEAFF.